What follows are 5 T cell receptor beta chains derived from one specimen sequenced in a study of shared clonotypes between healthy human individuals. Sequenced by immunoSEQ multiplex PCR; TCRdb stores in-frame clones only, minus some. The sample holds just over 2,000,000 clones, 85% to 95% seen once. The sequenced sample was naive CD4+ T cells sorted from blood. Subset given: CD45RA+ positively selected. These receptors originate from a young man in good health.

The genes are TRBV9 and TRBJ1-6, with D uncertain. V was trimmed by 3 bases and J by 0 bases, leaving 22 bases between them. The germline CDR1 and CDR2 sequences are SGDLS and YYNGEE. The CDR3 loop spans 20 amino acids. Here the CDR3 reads CASSAMDGGIFSSYNSPLHF. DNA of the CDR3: TGTGCCAGCAGCGCCATGGACGGCGGAATTTTTAGCTCCTATAATTCACCCCTCCACTTT.

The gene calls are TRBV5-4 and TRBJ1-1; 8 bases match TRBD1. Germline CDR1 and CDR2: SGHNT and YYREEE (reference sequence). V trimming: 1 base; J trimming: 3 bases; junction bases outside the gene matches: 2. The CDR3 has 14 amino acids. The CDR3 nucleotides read TGTGCCAGCAGCTTGAACAGGGGGGACACTGAAGCTTTCTTT. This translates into CASSLNRGDTEAFF.

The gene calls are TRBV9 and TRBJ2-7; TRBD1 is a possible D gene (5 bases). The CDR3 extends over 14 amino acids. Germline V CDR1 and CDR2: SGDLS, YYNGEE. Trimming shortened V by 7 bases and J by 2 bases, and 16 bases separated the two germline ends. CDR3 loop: CASGSPQAPYEQYF. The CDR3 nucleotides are TGTGCCAGCGGCTCCCCACAGGCCCCCTACGAGCAGTACTTC.

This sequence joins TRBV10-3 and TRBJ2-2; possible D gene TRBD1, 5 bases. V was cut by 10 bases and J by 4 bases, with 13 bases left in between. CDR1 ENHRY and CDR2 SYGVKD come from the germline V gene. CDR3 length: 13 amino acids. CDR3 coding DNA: TGTGCCAAGTCGGACATAGGCACCGGGGAGCTGTTTTTT. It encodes CAKSDIGTGELFF.

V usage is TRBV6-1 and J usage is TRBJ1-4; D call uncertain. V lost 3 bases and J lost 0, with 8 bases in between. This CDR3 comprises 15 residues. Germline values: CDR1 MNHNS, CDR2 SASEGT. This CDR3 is CASSDLGATNEKLFF. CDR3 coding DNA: TGTGCCAGCAGTGATTTGGGTGCAACTAATGAAAAACTGTTTTTT.